Only one count was recorded for the clone carrying this T cell receptor (beta chain). The data were obtained in a study of blood T cell repertoires in COVID-19. Study details: Recovery among Cohort 3 donors was established by two negative PCRs, clearance, or symptom resolution.

CDR1 is DFQATT, CDR2 SNEGSKA, per germline (reference sequence). V lost 3 bases and J 7 bases, leaving 15 bases between the germline ends. The CDR3 is made up of 13 amino acids. Assignment of participants to cohorts was predicated upon participant-reported clinical history. Sequenced by immunoSEQ multiplex PCR; TCRdb stores in-frame clones only, minus some. The sample lists a few hundred thousand clones, over 75% occurring once. Input material: PBMCs or T cells enriched from blood (not recorded which). J is TRBJ2-5 and V is TRBV20-1; D not resolved. The TCR sequence derives from a man aged 35 to 55 in a cohort exposed to, infected with or recovered from COVID-19 (not recorded which). The CDR3 nucleotides read TGCAGTGCTAGTGCTCCTTCCCGGGTGACCCAGTACTTC. Translating it yields CSASAPSRVTQYF.